This T cell receptor (beta chain) was retrieved from a study of blood T cell repertoires in COVID-19. Overall study: Sources were T cells, B-cell-depleted T cells, or PBMCs; the material itself was cDNA or gDNA.

This table comes from immunoSEQ multiplex PCR, and its TCRdb copy is limited to in-frame clones, with some not included. The data show some 30,000 clones, 65% to 90% seen once. Per the germline V gene, CDR1 is MGHDK and CDR2 is SYGVNS. The CDR3 runs 14 residues. V lost 3 bases to trimming and J lost 2 bases, with 11 bases between them. This clonotype originated in an older woman with active COVID-19. This chain links TRBV25-1 with TRBJ2-7, with D tentatively TRBD2 (5 bases). The specimen sequenced was peripheral blood. CDR3 amino acids: CASSDTASTYEQYF. The DNA of the CDR3 is TGTGCCAGCAGTGACACCGCTAGCACCTACGAGCAGTACTTC.